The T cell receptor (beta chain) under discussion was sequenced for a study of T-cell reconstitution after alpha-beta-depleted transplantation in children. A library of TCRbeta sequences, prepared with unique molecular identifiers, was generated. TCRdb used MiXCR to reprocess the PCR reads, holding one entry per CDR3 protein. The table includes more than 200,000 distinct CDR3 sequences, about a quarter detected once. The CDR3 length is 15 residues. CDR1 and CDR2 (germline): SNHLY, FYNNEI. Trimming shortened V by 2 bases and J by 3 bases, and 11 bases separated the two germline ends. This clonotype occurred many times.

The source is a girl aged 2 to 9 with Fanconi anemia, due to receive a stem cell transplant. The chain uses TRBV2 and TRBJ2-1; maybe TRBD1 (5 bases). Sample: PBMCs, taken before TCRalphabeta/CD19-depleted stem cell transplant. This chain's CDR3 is CASSEFLRGYNEQFF. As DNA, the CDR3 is TGTGCCAGCAGTGAATTTCTAAGGGGCTACAATGAGCAGTTCTTC. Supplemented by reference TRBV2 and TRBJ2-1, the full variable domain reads EPEVTQTPSHQVTQMGQEVILRCVPISNHLYFYWYRQILGQKVEFLVSFYNNEISEKSEIFDDQFSVERPDGSNFTLKIRSTKLEDSAMYFCASSEFLRGYNEQFFGPGTRLTVL.